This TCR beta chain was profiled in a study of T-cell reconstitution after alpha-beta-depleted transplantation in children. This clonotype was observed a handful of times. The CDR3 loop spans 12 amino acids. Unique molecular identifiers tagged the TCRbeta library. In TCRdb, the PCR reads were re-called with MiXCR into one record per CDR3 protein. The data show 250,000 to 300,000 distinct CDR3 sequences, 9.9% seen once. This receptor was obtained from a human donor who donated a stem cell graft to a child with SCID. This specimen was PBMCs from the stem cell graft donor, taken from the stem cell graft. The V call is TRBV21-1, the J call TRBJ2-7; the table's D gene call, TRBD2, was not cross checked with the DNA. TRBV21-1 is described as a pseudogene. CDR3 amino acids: CATVRRRYEQYF. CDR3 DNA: TGTGCCACAGTTAGGAGGAGGTACGAGCAGTACTTC.